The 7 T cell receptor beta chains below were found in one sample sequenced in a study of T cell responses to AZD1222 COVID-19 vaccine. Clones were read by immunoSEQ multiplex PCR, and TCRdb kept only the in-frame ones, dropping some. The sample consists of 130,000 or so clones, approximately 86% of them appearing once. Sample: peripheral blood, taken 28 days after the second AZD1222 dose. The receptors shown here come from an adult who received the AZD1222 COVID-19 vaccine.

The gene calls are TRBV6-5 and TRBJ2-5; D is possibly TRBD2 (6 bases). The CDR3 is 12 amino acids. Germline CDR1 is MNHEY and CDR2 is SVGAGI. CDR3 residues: CAGGRPQETQYF. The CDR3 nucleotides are TGTGCAGGAGGGCGACCCCAAGAGACCCAGTACTTC.

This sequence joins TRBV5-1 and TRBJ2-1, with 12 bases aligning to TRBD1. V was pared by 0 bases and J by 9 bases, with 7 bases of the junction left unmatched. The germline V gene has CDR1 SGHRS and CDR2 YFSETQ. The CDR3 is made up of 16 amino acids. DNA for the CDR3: TGCGCCAGCAGCTTGGTTATGGGACAGGGGGCCTCTGAGCAGTTCTTC. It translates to CASSLVMGQGASEQFF.

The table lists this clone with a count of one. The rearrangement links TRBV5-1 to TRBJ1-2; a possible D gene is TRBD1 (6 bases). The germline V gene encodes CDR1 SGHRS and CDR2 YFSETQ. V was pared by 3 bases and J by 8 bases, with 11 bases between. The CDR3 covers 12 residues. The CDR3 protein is CASSSYREGYTF. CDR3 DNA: TGCGCCAGCAGCTCCTACAGGGAAGGCTACACCTTC.

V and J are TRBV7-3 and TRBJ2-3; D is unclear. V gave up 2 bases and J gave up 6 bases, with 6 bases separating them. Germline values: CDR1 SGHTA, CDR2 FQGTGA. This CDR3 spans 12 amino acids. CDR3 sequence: CASSLFGDTQYF. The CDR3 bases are TGTGCCAGCAGCTTATTTGGGGATACGCAGTATTTT. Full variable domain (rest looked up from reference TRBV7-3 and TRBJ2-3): GAGVSQTPSNKVTEKGKYVELRCDPISGHTALYWYRQSLGQGPEFLIYFQGTGAADDSGLPNDRFFAVRPEGSVSTLKIQRTERGDSAVYLCASSLFGDTQYFGPGTRLTVL.

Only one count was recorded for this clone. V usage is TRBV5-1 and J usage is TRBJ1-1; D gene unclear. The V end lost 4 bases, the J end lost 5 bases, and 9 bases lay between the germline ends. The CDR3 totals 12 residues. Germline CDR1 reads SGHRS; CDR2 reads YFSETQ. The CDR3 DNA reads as TGCGCCAGCAGCCCCGAAGGGACTGAAGCTTTCTTT. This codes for CASSPEGTEAFF.

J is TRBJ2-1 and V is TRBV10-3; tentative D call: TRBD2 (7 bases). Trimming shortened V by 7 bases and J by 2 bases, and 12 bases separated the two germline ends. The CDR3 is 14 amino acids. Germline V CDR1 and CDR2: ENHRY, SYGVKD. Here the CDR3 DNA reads TGTGCCATCAAGGGGGGGGTTCCCTACAATGAGCAGTTCTTC. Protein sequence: CAIKGGVPYNEQFF.

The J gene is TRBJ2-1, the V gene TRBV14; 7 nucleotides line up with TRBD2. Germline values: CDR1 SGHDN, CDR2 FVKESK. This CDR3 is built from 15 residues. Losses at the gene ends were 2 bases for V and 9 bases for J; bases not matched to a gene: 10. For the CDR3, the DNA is TGTGCCAGCAGCCAATTTTTTGGCTCGGGGGGTGAGCAGTTCTTC. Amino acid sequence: CASSQFFGSGGEQFF.